The T cell receptor beta chain described here comes from a study of blood T cell repertoires in COVID-19. The germline gives CDR1 SGHTA, CDR2 FQGTGA. The length of the CDR3 is 10 residues. V was clipped by 3 bases and J by 8 bases, with 5 bases between them. Study processing details: By means of reference gene primer amplification, nucleated cell counts were estimated. Profiling relied on immunoSEQ multiplex PCR, and the TCRdb table lists in-frame clones only, not all of them. V and J calls and clone size are given by that table; D and trimming were obtained from the DNA. Among about 83,000 clones, around 90% were seen once, and the ten largest hold about 3%.

This clonotype originated in a woman in her forties or fifties with active or convalescent COVID-19. The genes are TRBV7-3 and TRBJ2-7; unclear D gene. The sequencing sample was made of peripheral blood. The CDR3 is CASSLLKQYF. Here the CDR3 DNA reads TGTGCCAGCAGCTTGTTAAAGCAGTACTTC.